This TCR beta chain was sequenced during a study of shared clonotypes between healthy human individuals. TCRdb's table, derived via immunoSEQ multiplex PCR, lists solely in-frame clones and lacks some. This sample has about 2.4 million clones, with 93% found just once. CDR3 length: 15 amino acids. V was pared by 4 bases and J by 2 bases, with 14 bases between. Germline lookup yields CDR1 SGHDT and CDR2 YYEEEE. This sequence was found in a man younger than 30 in good health. Some clones in this sample may be carry-over from other donors' samples. Sequencing used naive CD4+ T cells from PBMCs. Documented subset: CD45RA+ positively selected. This chain uses TRBV5-6 with TRBJ2-3; a weak D match, TRBD2 (5 bases). CDR3 loop: CASSPTSGLTDTQYF. The DNA of the CDR3 is TGTGCCAGCAGCCCCACCAGCGGACTCACAGATACGCAGTATTTT.